The 20 T cell receptor beta chains reported below all come from one sample, sequenced in a study of spatial heterogeneity in lung cancer. Noted time point: sample taken at primary tumor resection. Researchers sequenced whole RNA taken from tumor, nontumor lung or frozen PBMC without sorting. MiXCR, applied by TCRdb to the 5' RACE reads, yields one record per CDR3 protein. The table includes some 29,000 distinct CDR3 sequences, 7.5% to 9.5% detected once. The sequencing here drew on PBMCs, taken at surgery. The source of these receptors is a female donor with early-stage non-small cell lung cancer.

This clonotype is deemed medium-sized. The V call is TRBV3-1, the J call TRBJ1-2, with 8 bases matching TRBD1. CDR1 is LGHDT, CDR2 YNNKEL, per germline (reference sequence). The CDR3 runs to 16 residues. V was clipped by 4 bases and J by 6 bases; unmatched bases: 13. CDR3 residues: CASSPEVRTGIHGYTF. Here the CDR3 DNA reads TGTGCCAGCAGCCCTGAGGTGAGGACAGGGATACATGGCTACACCTTC.

This clonotype was seen a handful of times. The chain joins TRBV28 to TRBJ1-2; maybe TRBD1 (6 bases). The V gene lost 5 bases and the J gene lost 7 bases, with 23 bases spanning the gap. There are 16 residues in the CDR3. Germline values: CDR1 MDHEN, CDR2 SYDVKM. CDR3 DNA: TGTGCCAGCAGTCCCCCGGGACACGGACAAGTGGGTGGCTACACCTTC. This translates into CASSPPGHGQVGGYTF.

This clonotype was counted ten times or more. The V gene is TRBV14, the J gene TRBJ2-1; TRBD2 matches 8 bases. The CDR3 sequence is 16 residues long. The germline V gene has CDR1 SGHDN and CDR2 FVKESK. V lost 1 base, J lost 7 bases, and 9 bases stayed unmatched. This CDR3 reads CASSQGLAGILNEQFF. Here the CDR3 DNA reads TGTGCCAGCAGCCAAGGTTTAGCGGGAATTCTAAATGAGCAGTTCTTC.

The chain combines TRBV27 with TRBJ2-3; D is uncertain. V gave up 0 bases and J gave up 5 bases, with 9 bases separating them. Per germline, CDR1 MNHEY and CDR2 SMNVEV (reference sequence). The CDR3 length is 14 residues. The CDR3 sequence: CASSLSAPEDTQYF. In nucleotides, the CDR3 is TGTGCCAGCAGTTTATCGGCACCAGAAGATACGCAGTATTTT.

The gene calls are TRBV20-1 and TRBJ2-1, with D possibly TRBD2 on 7 matching bases. This CDR3 has 16 residues. Trimming stripped 6 bases from V and 0 bases from J, with 18 bases between. The germline CDR1 and CDR2 sequences are DFQATT and SNEGSKA (reference sequence). The chain's CDR3 is CSAGGAHQSSYNEQFF. The CDR3 region has the DNA TGCAGTGCAGGGGGGGCGCACCAGAGCTCCTACAATGAGCAGTTCTTC.

This clonotype was observed many times. The rearrangement links TRBV10-3 to TRBJ2-3, with TRBD1 as a possible D gene (5 bases). Germline V gene sequence: CDR1 ENHRY, CDR2 SYGVKD. The CDR3 covers 13 residues. V lost 8 bases to trimming and J lost 0 bases, with 9 bases between them. The CDR3 nucleotides read TGTGCCATCCAGGGTAGGAGCACAGATACGCAGTATTTT. Encoded protein: CAIQGRSTDTQYF.

This clonotype was found many times. The gene calls are TRBV14 and TRBJ2-1; 8 nucleotides align to TRBD2. J gave up 12 bases and V 0 bases, and 13 bases lay outside the gene matches. Per the germline V gene, CDR1 is SGHDN and CDR2 is FVKESK. The length of the CDR3 is 16 residues. The CDR3 region has the DNA TGTGCCAGCAGCCAAGATTTGACTAGCGCGCGATCCGGGCAGTTCTTC. Residues: CASSQDLTSARSGQFF.

This clonotype was counted many times. The chain employs TRBV7-9 and TRBJ2-1; TRBD2 is a possible D gene (6 bases). Between the trimmed V and J ends, which lost 2 bases and 10 bases, there was a span of 12 bases. The CDR3 totals 13 residues. The germline V gene encodes CDR1 SEHNR and CDR2 FQNEAQ (reference sequence). The CDR3 spells CASSLMGGSEQFF. The CDR3 DNA sequence: TGTGCCAGCAGCTTAATGGGGGGAAGCGAGCAGTTCTTC.

This clonotype was detected ten times or more. The rearrangement joins TRBV11-2 to TRBJ1-2; weak D call: TRBD1 (5 bases). With 5 bases removed from V and 5 bases from J, the gap between germline ends came to 12 bases. The CDR3 is 13 residues long. Germline V gives CDR1 SGHAT, CDR2 FQNNGV. The CDR3 nucleotides are TGTGCCAGCAGCACACCTAGACAGTATGGCTACACCTTC. Translation: CASSTPRQYGYTF. Looking up the rest from reference TRBV11-2 and TRBJ1-2 gives the full variable domain: EAGVAQSPRYKIIEKRQSVAFWCNPISGHATLYWYQQILGQGPKLLIQFQNNGVVDDSQLPKDRFSAERLKGVDSTLKIQPAKLEDSAVYLCASSTPRQYGYTFGSGTRLTVV.

At least ten counts were recorded for this clonotype. The chain recombines TRBV30 with TRBJ2-1, with 10 bases identical to TRBD2. CDR1 is GTSNPN, CDR2 SVGIG, per germline (reference sequence). The V and J ends lost 3 bases and 3 bases, in that order; junction bases with no gene match: 11. CDR3 size: 17 residues. The CDR3 region has the DNA TGTGCCTGGAGCCGGGCTAGCGGGAGATGGGGCTACAATGAGCAGTTCTTC. This sequence encodes CAWSRASGRWGYNEQFF.

The table lists this clonotype with many counts. The chain joins TRBV23-1 to TRBJ1-5; 7 nucleotides match TRBD1. TRBV23-1 is known as an ORF, though its function is uncertain. The CDR3 loop spans 16 amino acids. V was clipped by 3 bases and J by 5 bases; unmatched bases: 10. The CDR3 bases are TGCGCCAGCAGTCATAGGACAGGCTCCCCTGATCAGCCCCAGCATTTT. Protein sequence: CASSHRTGSPDQPQHF.

This clonotype was counted at least ten times. The rearrangement uses TRBV29-1 and TRBJ1-4; D perhaps matches TRBD1 (5 bases). This CDR3 has 13 amino acids. Trimming removed 6 bases from V and 4 bases from J, with 12 bases in between. Germline V gives CDR1 SQVTM, CDR2 ANQGSEA. Here the CDR3 reads CSVAGSYNEKLFF. The CDR3 DNA reads TGCAGCGTAGCAGGGAGCTATAATGAAAAACTGTTTTTT.

This clonotype was counted many times. The rearrangement joins TRBV30 to TRBJ2-4; D may be TRBD2 (6 bases). Between the trimmed V and J ends, which lost 1 base and 0 bases, there was a span of 7 bases. Germline CDR1 and CDR2: GTSNPN and SVGIG (reference sequence). The CDR3 contains 14 residues. Written as DNA, the CDR3 is TGTGCCTGGAGTGGGGGACTAGCCAAAAACATTCAGTACTTC. The encoded protein is CAWSGGLAKNIQYF.

This clonotype was seen ten or more times. The V gene is TRBV28, the J gene TRBJ1-3; D is unresolved. Trimming shortened V by 4 bases and J by 1 base, and 14 bases separated the two germline ends. CDR1 MDHEN and CDR2 SYDVKM come from the germline V gene. The CDR3 has 16 amino acids. CDR3 sequence: CASSSHGYSSGNTIYF. The CDR3 bases are TGTGCCAGCAGTTCCCACGGCTATTCGTCTGGAAACACCATATATTTT.

At least ten counts were recorded for this clonotype. The CDR3 spells CSAMKRISNTGELFF. The CDR3 DNA follows: TGCAGTGCTATGAAACGTATTTCGAACACCGGGGAGCTGTTTTTT. The V gene is TRBV20-1, the J gene TRBJ2-2; D is ambiguous. The V gene's germline CDR1 is DFQATT and CDR2 SNEGSKA (reference sequence). The CDR3 extends over 15 amino acids. V was shortened by 4 bases and J by 0 bases, with 12 bases between the two germline ends.

This chain uses TRBV2 with TRBJ2-4; 12 bases are a match to TRBD2. V lost 8 bases, J lost 4 bases, and 9 bases stayed unmatched. Per germline, CDR1 SNHLY and CDR2 FYNNEI. The CDR3 is 16 amino acids. CDR3 in amino acids: CASDRTSGANKNIQYF. The CDR3 bases are TGTGCCAGCGACCGGACTAGCGGGGCTAATAAAAACATTCAGTACTTC. The complete variable domain, with remaining parts taken from reference TRBV2 and TRBJ2-4, reads EPEVTQTPSHQVTQMGQEVILRCVPISNHLYFYWYRQILGQKVEFLVSFYNNEISEKSEIFDDQFSVERPDGSNFTLKIRSTKLEDSAMYFCASDRTSGANKNIQYFGAGTRLSVL.

This chain uses TRBV5-4 with TRBJ2-2; D possibly corresponds to TRBD2 (6 bases). There are 15 residues in the CDR3. CDR1 and CDR2 (germline): SGHNT, YYREEE (reference sequence). V lost 0 bases to trimming and J lost 4 bases, with 10 bases between them. In DNA form, the CDR3 reads TGTGCCAGCAGCTTGGACGGGGGATTCACCGGGGAGCTGTTTTTT. Its translation: CASSLDGGFTGELFF.

This clonotype showed up many times. V is TRBV19 and J is TRBJ1-5, with 7 bases matching TRBD1. Germline CDR1 is LNHDA and CDR2 is SQIVND (reference sequence). The CDR3 runs to 17 residues. After removal of 3 bases from V and 0 bases from J, the junction contained 8 bases not matched to a gene. The DNA of the CDR3 is TGTGCCAGTAGTATCCGGGACAGTACCTATAGCAATCAGCCCCAGCATTTT. Encoded protein: CASSIRDSTYSNQPQHF.

This clonotype was detected ten times or more. J is TRBJ2-7 and V is TRBV5-1; 8 nucleotides agree with TRBD1. The CDR3 sequence is 15 residues long. After removal of 0 bases from V and 5 bases from J, the junction contained 7 bases not matched to a gene. In germline, CDR1 is SGHRS, CDR2 YFSETQ. CDR3 sequence reads: CASSLAGQGVHEQYV. The CDR3 DNA sequence: TGCGCCAGCAGCTTGGCCGGACAGGGCGTCCACGAGCAGTACGTC.

This clonotype was observed at least ten times. CDR3 in amino acids: CASSLGQPPNQPQHF. CDR3 nucleotides: TGTGCCAGCAGTTTGGGGCAGCCTCCCAATCAGCCCCAGCATTTT. This chain joins TRBV28 and TRBJ1-5, with D possibly being TRBD1 (5 bases). Germline V gene lookup returns CDR1 MDHEN and CDR2 SYDVKM. The V end was cut by 3 bases, the J end by 3 bases, with 12 bases between. The CDR3 runs 15 residues.